This T cell receptor beta chain was captured by sequencing in a study of T cell responses to AZD1222 COVID-19 vaccine. Study observations and caveats: No repertoire was sampled before or during the peak T cell response, only after it.

This CDR3 is built from 12 residues. V lost 3 bases to trimming and J lost 7 bases, with 10 bases between them. CDR1 is SEHNR, CDR2 FQNEAQ, per germline (reference sequence). About this clone: Antigen: not known.

Only in-frame clones appear in the TCRdb table, and some are missing; sequencing was by immunoSEQ multiplex PCR. The repertoire includes roughly 100,000 clones, 90% to 95% of them detected once, and over 40% sits in the top ten. The chain uses TRBV7-9 and TRBJ2-7; D is ambiguous. This sequence was found in an adult in good health. This material consisted of peripheral blood, taken on day 0 of AZD1222 vaccination. The CDR3 DNA sequence: TGTGCCAGCAGCTTGCCCCTTTCGGAGCAGTACTTC. As protein: CASSLPLSEQYF.